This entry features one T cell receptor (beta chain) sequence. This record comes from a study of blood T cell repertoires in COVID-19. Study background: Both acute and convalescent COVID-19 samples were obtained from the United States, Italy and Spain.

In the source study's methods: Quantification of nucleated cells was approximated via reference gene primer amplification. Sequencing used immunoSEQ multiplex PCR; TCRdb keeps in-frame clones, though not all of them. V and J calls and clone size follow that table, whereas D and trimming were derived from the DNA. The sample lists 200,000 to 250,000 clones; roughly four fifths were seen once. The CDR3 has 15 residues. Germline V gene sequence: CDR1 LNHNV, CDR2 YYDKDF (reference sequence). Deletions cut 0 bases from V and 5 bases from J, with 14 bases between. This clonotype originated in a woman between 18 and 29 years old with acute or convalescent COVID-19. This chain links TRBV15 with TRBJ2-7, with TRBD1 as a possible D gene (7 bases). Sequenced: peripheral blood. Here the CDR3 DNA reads TGTGCCACCAGCAGAGATATTGGAGGGGGCAACGAGCAGTACTTC. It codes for CATSRDIGGGNEQYF.